This paragraph covers one T cell receptor beta chain sequence. Antigen unknown. This sample is drawn from a study of identical twins. MiXCR was run by TCRdb on the 5' RACE reads, yielding one entry per CDR3 protein. The sample gives 1.5 million to 2 million distinct CDR3 sequences, under 35% of which show up once; roughly 0.3% is in the top ten. Study-wide results and limits: Monozygotic twins shared more out-of-frame TCR alpha than recombination models predicted. Instead of following the same donors, the conclusions were based on cross-sectional statistical analysis.

Germline V gene sequence: CDR1 MNHNY, CDR2 SVGAGI (reference sequence). The V segment lost 2 bases and the J segment 6 bases; nucleotides outside the gene matches: 4. The CDR3 loop spans 15 amino acids. The V and J genes are TRBV6-6 and TRBJ1-6, with 7 positions matching TRBD1. What was sequenced was cord blood. This TCR was recovered from a newborn girl in good health. CDR3 in amino acids: CASSYPGQVNSPLHF. The CDR3 coding sequence is TGTGCCAGCAGTTACCCCGGACAGGTTAATTCACCCCTCCACTTT.